This is a list of T cell receptor beta chains from one sample in a study of low-dose radiotherapy and immunotherapy resistance in tumors. Via MiXCR, TCRdb re-called the reads, giving one row per CDR3 protein. The table records about 30,000 distinct CDR3 sequences, roughly 49% of them present only once. Here the sequenced sample was PBMCs, taken after low-dose radiotherapy plus immunotherapy. All receptors come from a male donor with gallbladder cancer. CDR3s include the opening cysteine and the closing phenylalanine or tryptophan.

j_gene,v_gene,CDR3aa
TRBJ2-3,TRBV19,CASSISDSAGPRTDTQYF
TRBJ1-4,TRBV12-3/TRBV12-4,CASSLWTGGYEKLFF
TRBJ2-1,TRBV10-3,CAVEGAGTSGKSYNEQFF
TRBJ2-4,TRBV3-1,CASSQGGPDIQYF
TRBJ2-3,TRBV6-5,CASSPAASGGMGTDTQYF
TRBJ2-5,TRBV5-4,CASSFGGGGGETQYF
TRBJ2-3,TRBV2,CASRGGFTDTQYF
TRBJ2-1,TRBV10-3,CAISESTRASGRGHSEQFF
TRBJ2-1,TRBV29-1,CSVPGAGGRINEQFF
TRBJ2-2,TRBV28,CASSPQGGFGELFF
TRBJ2-7,TRBV11-3,CASSLTNGPTYEQYF
TRBJ1-5,TRBV24-1,CATSDRSGQPQHF
TRBJ1-2,TRBV4-1,CASRNREAMDYGYTF
TRBJ1-5,TRBV20-1,CSARGGQDVQPQHF
TRBJ2-6,TRBV20-1,CSASWLTGANVLTF
TRBJ2-7,TRBV5-1,CASMGSTSAYEQYF
TRBJ2-2,TRBV27,CASRGVNTGELFF
TRBJ2-1,TRBV9,CASSVGRDSSYNEQFF
TRBJ2-3,TRBV9,CASSAGTGGLDTQYF
TRBJ1-5,TRBV2,CASEGGTMHSNQPQHF
TRBJ2-1,TRBV5-1,CASSSQGVRYNEQFF
TRBJ2-3,TRBV12-3/TRBV12-4,CASTLSGGAVDTQYF
TRBJ2-3,TRBV2,CAGPKGQPNGDTQYF
TRBJ2-7,TRBV4-1,CASSAGRQGYEQYF
TRBJ2-1,TRBV20-1,CSASGSGANEQFF
TRBJ2-7,TRBV10-3,CAISDASNEQYF
-,TRBV6-1,CASGLAQSYEQYF
TRBJ1-4,TRBV2,CASSGAGWLFF
TRBJ2-2,TRBV5-6,CASSSQDTNTGELFF
TRBJ1-6,TRBV9,CASSESVGSPLHF
TRBJ2-5,TRBV5-1,CASSPHPTSARETQYF
TRBJ1-1,TRBV28,CASTADSTNTEAFF
TRBJ2-7,TRBV6-1,CASSYVDSGSYEQYF
TRBJ1-4,TRBV12-3/TRBV12-4,CASSLDRDLFF
TRBJ2-1,TRBV28,CAVVGRSYNEQFF
TRBJ2-1,TRBV6-2/TRBV6-3,CASSYSGNEQFF
TRBJ2-7,TRBV11-2,CASSLLREGTYEQYF
TRBJ1-1,TRBV28,CASSFGENTEAFF
TRBJ2-1,TRBV4-2,CASSQEKGQGAFNEQFF
TRBJ2-4,TRBV20-1,CSAQDLAKNIQYF
TRBJ2-3,TRBV10-2,CASSTGGDTQYF
TRBJ2-3,TRBV29-1,CSATGPSTDTQYF
TRBJ2-7,TRBV28,CASIGSSYEQYF
TRBJ2-1,TRBV5-3,CASARAGGLEDEQFF
TRBJ2-7,TRBV5-6,CASSPGLAYEQYF
TRBJ1-1,TRBV6-1,CASSALRGGHVNTEAFF
TRBJ2-2,TRBV5-5,CASSLGTTNTGELFF
TRBJ2-4,TRBV6-2/TRBV6-3,CASSYSGDRVGDIQYF
TRBJ1-4,TRBV7-9,CASSAGTAGGEKLFF
TRBJ2-2,TRBV5-6,CASSWRQSTGELFF
TRBJ2-1,TRBV6-2/TRBV6-3,CASSKSGTNNEQFF